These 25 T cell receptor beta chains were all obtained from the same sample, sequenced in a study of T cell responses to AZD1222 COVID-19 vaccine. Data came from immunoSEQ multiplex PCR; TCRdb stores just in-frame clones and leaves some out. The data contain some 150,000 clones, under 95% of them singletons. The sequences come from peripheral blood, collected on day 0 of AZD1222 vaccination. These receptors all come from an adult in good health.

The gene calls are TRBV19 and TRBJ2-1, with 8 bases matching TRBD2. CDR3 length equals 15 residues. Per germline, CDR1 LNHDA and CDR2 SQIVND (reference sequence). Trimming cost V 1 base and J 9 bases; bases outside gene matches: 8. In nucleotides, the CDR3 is TGTGCCAGTAGTATAGGATCGGGAGGGCCGGTTGAGCAGTTCTTC. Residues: CASSIGSGGPVEQFF.

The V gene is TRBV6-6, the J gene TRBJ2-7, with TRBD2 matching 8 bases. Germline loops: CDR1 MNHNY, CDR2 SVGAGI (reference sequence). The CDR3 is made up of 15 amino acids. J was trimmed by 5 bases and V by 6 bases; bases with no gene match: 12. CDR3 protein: CASRNPAGGRDEQYF. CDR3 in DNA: TGTGCCAGCAGAAACCCCGCGGGAGGAAGGGACGAGCAGTACTTC.

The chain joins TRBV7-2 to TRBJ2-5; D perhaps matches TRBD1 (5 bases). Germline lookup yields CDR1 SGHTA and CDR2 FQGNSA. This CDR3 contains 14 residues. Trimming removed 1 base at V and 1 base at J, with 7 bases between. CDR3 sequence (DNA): TGTGCCAGCAGCTTAGGACAGCCCCAAGAGACCCAGTACTTC. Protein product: CASSLGQPQETQYF.

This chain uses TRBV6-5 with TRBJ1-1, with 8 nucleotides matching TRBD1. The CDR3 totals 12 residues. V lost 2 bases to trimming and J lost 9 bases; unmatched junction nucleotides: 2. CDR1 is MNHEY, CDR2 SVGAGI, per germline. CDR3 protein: CASSYTRGQAFF. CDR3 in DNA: TGTGCCAGCAGTTACACCAGGGGGCAAGCTTTCTTT.

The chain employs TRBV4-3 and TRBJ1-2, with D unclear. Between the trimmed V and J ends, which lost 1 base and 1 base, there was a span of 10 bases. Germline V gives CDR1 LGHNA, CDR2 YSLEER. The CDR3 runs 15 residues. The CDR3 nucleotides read TGCGCCAGCAGCCAAGGCGGCCAGGTTAACTATGGCTACACCTTC. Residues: CASSQGGQVNYGYTF.

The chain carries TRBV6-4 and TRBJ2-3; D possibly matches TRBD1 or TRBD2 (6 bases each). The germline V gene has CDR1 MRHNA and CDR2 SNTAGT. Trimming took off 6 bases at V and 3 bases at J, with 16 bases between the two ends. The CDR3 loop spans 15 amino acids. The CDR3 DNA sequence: TGTGCCAGCAGCCCCCACGGGGGCGGGACAGATACGCAGTATTTT. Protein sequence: CASSPHGGGTDTQYF.

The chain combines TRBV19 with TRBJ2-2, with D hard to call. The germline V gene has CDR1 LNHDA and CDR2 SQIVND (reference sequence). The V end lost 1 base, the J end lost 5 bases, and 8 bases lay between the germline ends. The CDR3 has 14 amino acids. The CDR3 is CASSIGAETGELFF. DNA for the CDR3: TGTGCCAGTAGTATAGGTGCGGAAACCGGGGAGCTGTTTTTT. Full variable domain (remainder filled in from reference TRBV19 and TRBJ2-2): DGGITQSPKYLFRKEGQNVTLSCEQNLNHDAMYWYRQDPGQGLRLIYYSQIVNDFQKGDIAEGYSVSREKKESFPLTVTSAQKNPTAFYLCASSIGAETGELFFGEGSRLTVL.

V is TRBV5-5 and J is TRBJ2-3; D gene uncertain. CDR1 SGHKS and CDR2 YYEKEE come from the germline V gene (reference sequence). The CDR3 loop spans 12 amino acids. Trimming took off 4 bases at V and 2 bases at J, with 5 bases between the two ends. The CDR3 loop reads CASSPTTDTQYF. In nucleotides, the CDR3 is TGTGCCAGCAGCCCGACCACAGATACGCAGTATTTT.

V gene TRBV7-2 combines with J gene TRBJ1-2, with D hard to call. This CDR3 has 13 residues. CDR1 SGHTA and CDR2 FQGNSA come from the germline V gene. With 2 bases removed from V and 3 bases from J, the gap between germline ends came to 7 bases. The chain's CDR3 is CASSLKVDYGYTF. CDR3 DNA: TGTGCCAGCAGCTTAAAAGTGGACTATGGCTACACCTTC. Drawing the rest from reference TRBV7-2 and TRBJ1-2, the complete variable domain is GAGVSQSPSNKVTEKGKDVELRCDPISGHTALYWYRQSLGQGLEFLIYFQGNSAPDKSGLPSDRFSAERTGGSVSTLTIQRTQQEDSAVYLCASSLKVDYGYTFGSGTRLTVV.

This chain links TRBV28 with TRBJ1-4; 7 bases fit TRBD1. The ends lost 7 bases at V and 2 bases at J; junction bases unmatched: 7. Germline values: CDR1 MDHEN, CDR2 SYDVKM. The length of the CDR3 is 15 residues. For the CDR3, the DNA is TGTGCCAGCACCCCAGGGGGTAGCACTAATGAAAAACTGTTTTTT. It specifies CASTPGGSTNEKLFF.

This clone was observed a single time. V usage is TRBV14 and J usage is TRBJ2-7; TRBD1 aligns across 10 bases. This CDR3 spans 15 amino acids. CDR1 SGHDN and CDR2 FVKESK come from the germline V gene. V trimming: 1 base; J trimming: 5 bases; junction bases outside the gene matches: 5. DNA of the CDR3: TGTGCCAGCAGCCAAGCCGGGACAGGGGCACACGAGCAGTACTTC. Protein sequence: CASSQAGTGAHEQYF. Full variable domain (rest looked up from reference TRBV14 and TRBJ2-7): EAGVTQFPSHSVIEKGQTVTLRCDPISGHDNLYWYRRVMGKEIKFLLHFVKESKQDESGMPNNRFLAERTGGTYSTLKVQPAELEDSGVYFCASSQAGTGAHEQYFGPGTRLTVT.

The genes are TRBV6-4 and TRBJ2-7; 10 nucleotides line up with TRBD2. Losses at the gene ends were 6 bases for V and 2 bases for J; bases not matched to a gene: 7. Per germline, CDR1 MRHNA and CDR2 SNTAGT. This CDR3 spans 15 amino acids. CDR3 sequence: CASRPGLAGAYEQYF. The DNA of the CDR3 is TGTGCCAGCAGGCCGGGGCTAGCGGGGGCCTACGAGCAGTACTTC.

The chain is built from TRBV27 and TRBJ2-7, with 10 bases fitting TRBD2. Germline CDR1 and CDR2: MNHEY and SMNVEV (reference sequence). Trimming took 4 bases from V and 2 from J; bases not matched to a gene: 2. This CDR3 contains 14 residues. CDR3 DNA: TGTGCCAGCAGTTCCGGACTAGCGGCCTACGAGCAGTACTTC. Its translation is CASSSGLAAYEQYF.

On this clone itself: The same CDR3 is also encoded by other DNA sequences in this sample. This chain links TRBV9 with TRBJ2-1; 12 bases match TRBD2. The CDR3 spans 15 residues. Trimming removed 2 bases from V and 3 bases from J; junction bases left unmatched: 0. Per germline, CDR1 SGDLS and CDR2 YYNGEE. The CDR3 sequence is CASSVTSGSYNEQFF. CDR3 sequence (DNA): TGTGCCAGCAGCGTGACTAGCGGGAGCTACAATGAGCAGTTCTTC. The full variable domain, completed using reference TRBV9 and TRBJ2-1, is DSGVTQTPKHLITATGQRVTLRCSPRSGDLSVYWYQQSLDQGLQFLIQYYNGEERAKGNILERFSAQQFPDLHSELNLSSLELGDSALYFCASSVTSGSYNEQFFGPGTRLTVL.

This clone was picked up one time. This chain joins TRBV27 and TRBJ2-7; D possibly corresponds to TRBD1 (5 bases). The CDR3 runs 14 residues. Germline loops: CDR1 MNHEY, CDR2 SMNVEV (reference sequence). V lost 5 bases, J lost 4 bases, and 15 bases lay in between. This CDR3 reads CASSLLGPEYEQYF. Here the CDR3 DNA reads TGTGCCAGCAGTCTGCTGGGGCCCGAGTACGAGCAGTACTTC.

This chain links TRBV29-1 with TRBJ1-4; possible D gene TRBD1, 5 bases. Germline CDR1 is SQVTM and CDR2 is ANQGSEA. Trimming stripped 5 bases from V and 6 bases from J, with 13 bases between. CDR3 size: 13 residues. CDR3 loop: CSVWGTFDEKLFF. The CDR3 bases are TGCAGCGTTTGGGGGACGTTCGATGAAAAACTGTTTTTT.

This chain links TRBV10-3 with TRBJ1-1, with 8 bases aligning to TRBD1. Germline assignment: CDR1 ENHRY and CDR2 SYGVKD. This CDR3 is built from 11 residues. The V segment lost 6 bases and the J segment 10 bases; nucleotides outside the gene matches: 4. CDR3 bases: TGTGCCATCAGGACAGGGGATAGAGCTTTCTTT. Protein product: CAIRTGDRAFF.

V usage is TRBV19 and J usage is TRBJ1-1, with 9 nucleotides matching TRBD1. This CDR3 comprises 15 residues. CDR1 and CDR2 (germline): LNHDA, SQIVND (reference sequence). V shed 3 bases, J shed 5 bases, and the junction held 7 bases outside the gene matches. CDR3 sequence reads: CASSMGGQGMTEAFF. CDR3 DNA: TGTGCCAGTAGTATGGGCGGACAGGGGATGACTGAAGCTTTCTTT. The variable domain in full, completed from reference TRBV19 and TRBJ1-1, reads DGGITQSPKYLFRKEGQNVTLSCEQNLNHDAMYWYRQDPGQGLRLIYYSQIVNDFQKGDIAEGYSVSREKKESFPLTVTSAQKNPTAFYLCASSMGGQGMTEAFFGQGTRLTVV.

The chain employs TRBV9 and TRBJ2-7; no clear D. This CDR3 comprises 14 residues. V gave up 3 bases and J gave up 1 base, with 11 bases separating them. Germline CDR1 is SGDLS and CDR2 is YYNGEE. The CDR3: CASSGREPSYEQYF. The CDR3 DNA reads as TGTGCCAGCAGCGGTAGAGAGCCTTCCTACGAGCAGTACTTC.

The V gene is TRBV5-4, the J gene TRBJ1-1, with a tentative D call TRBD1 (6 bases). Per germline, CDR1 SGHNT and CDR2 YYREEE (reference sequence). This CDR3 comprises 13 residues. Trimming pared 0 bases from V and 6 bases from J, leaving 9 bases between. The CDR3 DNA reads TGTGCCAGCAGCTTGGTACAGGGCGCTGAAGCTTTCTTT. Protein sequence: CASSLVQGAEAFF.

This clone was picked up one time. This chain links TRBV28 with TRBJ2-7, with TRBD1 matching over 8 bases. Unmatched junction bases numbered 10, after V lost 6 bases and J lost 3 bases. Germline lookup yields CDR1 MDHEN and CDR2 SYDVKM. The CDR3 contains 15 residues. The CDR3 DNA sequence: TGTGCCAGCAGGGTGACAGGGGCTTCTTTCTACGAGCAGTACTTC. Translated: CASRVTGASFYEQYF.

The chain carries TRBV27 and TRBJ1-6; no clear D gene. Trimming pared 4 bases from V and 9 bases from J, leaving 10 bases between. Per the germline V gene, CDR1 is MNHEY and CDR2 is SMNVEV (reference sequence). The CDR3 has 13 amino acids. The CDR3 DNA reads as TGTGCCAGCAGTTACTCACAACGTTCACCCCTCCACTTT. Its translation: CASSYSQRSPLHF.

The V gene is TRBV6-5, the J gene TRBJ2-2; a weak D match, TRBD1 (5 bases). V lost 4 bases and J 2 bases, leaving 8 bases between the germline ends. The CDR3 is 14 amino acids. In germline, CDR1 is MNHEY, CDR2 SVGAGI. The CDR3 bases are TGTGCCAGCAGTTGGCAGGGAAACACCGGGGAGCTGTTTTTT. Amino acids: CASSWQGNTGELFF.

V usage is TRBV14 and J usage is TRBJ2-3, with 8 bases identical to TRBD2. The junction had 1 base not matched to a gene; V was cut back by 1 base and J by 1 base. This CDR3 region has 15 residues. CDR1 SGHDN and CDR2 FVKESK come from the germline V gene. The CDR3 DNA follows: TGTGCCAGCAGCCAAGTGCGGGGGGGCACAGATACGCAGTATTTT. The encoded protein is CASSQVRGGTDTQYF.

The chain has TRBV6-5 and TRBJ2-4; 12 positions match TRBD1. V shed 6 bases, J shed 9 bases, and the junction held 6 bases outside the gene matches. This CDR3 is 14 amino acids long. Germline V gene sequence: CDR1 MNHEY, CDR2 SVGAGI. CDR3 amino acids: CASRSGTGGGIQYF. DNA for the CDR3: TGTGCCAGCAGATCCGGGACAGGGGGCGGCATTCAGTACTTC.